This T cell receptor (beta chain) was sequenced for a study of blood T cell repertoires in COVID-19. The length of the CDR3 is 15 residues. From germline, CDR1 is MNHEY and CDR2 SVGAGI. The ends lost 5 bases at V and 2 bases at J; junction bases unmatched: 9. Authors' methods: Estimated nucleated cell counts came from reference gene primer amplification. TCRdb's copy holds only in-frame clones and misses some; the assay was immunoSEQ multiplex PCR. V, J and clone size derive from that table, while D and trimming were established from the DNA sequence. Among fewer than 250,000 clones listed, almost 85% were seen once.

This rearrangement joins TRBV6-5 to TRBJ2-7, with 7 nucleotides matching TRBD1. Sequenced sample: peripheral blood. This clonotype originated in a woman of 80 years or more with acute or convalescent COVID-19. CDR3 bases: TGTGCCAGCAGTCCAGACAGGGCCCCCACCTACGAGCAGTACTTC. It translates to CASSPDRAPTYEQYF.